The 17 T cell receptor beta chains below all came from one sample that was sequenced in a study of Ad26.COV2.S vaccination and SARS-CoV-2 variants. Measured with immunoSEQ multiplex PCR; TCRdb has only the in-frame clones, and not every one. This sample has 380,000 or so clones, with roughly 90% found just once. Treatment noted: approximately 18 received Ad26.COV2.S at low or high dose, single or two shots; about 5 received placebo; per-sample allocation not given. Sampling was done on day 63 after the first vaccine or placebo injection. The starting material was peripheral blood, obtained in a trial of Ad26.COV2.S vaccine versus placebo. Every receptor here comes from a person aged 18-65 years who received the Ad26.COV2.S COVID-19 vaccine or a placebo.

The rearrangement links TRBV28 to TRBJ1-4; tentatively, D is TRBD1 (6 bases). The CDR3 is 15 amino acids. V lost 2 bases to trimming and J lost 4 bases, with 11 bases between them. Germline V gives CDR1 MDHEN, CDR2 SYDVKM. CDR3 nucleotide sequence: TGTGCCAGCAGTTTACGGAGCAGGGGTAATGAAAAACTGTTTTTT. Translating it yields CASSLRSRGNEKLFF.

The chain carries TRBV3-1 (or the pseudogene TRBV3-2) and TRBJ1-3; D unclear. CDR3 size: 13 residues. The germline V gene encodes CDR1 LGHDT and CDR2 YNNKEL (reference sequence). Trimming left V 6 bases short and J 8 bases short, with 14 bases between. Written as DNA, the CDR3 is TGTGCCAGCAGGTCGGCCGGGCAACACACCATATATTTT. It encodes CASRSAGQHTIYF.

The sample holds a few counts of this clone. The CDR3 protein is CASSQDRGSYTF. The CDR3 DNA is TGCGCCAGCAGCCAAGATAGGGGCAGCTACACCTTC. The rearrangement joins TRBV4-3 to TRBJ1-2; a possible D gene is TRBD1 (5 bases). This CDR3 spans 12 amino acids. Germline-derived CDR1 and CDR2 are LGHNA and YSLEER. V was clipped by 0 bases and J by 9 bases, with 8 bases between them.

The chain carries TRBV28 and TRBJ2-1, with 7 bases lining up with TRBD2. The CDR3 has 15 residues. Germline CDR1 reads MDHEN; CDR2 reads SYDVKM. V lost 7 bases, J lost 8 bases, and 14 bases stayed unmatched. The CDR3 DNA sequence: TGTGCCAGCACCCTTGGACTAGTCGTCGGGGATGAGCAGTTCTTC. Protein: CASTLGLVVGDEQFF.

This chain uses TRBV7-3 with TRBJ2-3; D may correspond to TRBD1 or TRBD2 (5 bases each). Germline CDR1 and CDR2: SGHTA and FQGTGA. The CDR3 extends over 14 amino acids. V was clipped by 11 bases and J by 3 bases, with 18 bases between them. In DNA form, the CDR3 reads TGTGCCGCGAGGGGCGGAGAAATTACAGATACGCAGTATTTT. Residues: CAARGGEITDTQYF.

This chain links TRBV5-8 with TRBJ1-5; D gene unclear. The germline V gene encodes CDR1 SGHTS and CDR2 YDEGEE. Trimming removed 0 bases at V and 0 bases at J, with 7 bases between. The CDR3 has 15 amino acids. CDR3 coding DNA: TGTGCCAGCAGCTTGGGGACGTATAGCAATCAGCCCCAGCATTTT. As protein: CASSLGTYSNQPQHF. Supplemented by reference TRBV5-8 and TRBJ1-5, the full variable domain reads EAGVTQSPTHLIKTRGQQATLRCSPISGHTSVYWYQQALGLGLQFLLWYDEGEERNRGNFPPRFSGRQFPNYSSELNVNALELEDSALYLCASSLGTYSNQPQHFGDGTRLSIL.

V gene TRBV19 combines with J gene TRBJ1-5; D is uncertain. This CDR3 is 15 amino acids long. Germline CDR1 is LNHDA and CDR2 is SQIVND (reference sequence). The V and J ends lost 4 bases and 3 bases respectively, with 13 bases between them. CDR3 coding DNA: TGTGCCAGTAGTAAGGGCGGGAGGGCCAATCAGCCCCAGCATTTT. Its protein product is CASSKGGRANQPQHF.

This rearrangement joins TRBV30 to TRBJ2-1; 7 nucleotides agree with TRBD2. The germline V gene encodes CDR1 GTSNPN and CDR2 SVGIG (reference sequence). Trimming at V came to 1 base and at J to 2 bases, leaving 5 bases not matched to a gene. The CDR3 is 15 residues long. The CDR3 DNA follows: TGTGCCTGGAGTGGAAGCGGGACGACCTACAATGAGCAGTTCTTC. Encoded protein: CAWSGSGTTYNEQFF.

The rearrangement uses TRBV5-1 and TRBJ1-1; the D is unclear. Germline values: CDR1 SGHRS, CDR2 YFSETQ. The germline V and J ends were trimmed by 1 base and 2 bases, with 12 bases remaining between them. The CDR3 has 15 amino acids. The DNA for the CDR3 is TGCGCCAGCAGCTTGAGTGGCAGCCTTAACACTGAAGCTTTCTTT. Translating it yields CASSLSGSLNTEAFF.

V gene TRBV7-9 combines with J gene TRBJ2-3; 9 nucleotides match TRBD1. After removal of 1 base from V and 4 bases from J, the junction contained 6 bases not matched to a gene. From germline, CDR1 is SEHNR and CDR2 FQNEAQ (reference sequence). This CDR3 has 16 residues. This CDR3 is CASSLVLQGAPDTQYF. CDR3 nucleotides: TGTGCCAGCAGCTTAGTACTACAGGGGGCCCCAGATACGCAGTATTTT. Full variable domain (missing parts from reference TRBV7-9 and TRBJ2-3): DTGVSQNPRHKITKRGQNVTFRCDPISEHNRLYWYRQTLGQGPEFLTYFQNEAQLEKSRLLSDRFSAERPKGSFSTLEIQRTEQGDSAMYLCASSLVLQGAPDTQYFGPGTRLTVL.

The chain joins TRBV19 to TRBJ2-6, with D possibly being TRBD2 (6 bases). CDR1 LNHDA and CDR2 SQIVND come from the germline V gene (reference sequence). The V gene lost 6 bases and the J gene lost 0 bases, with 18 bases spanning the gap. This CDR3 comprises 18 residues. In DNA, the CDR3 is TGTGCCAGTAGACCCCCTCGGCGGGAAAACTCTGGGGCCAACGTCCTGACTTTC. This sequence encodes CASRPPRRENSGANVLTF.

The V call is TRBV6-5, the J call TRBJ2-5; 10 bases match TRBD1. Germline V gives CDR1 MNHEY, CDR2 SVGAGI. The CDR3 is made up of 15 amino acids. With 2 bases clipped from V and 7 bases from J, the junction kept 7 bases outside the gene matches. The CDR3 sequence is CASSYETGGAGTQYF. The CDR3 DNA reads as TGTGCCAGCAGTTACGAGACAGGGGGCGCAGGGACCCAGTACTTC.

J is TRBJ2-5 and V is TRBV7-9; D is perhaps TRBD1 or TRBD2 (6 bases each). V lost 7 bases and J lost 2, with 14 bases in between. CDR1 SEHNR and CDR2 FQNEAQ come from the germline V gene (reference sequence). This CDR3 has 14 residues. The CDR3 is CASTSRGEQETQYF. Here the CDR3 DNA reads TGTGCCAGCACCTCGAGGGGGGAGCAAGAGACCCAGTACTTC. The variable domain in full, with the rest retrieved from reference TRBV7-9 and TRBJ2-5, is DTGVSQNPRHKITKRGQNVTFRCDPISEHNRLYWYRQTLGQGPEFLTYFQNEAQLEKSRLLSDRFSAERPKGSFSTLEIQRTEQGDSAMYLCASTSRGEQETQYFGPGTRLLVL.

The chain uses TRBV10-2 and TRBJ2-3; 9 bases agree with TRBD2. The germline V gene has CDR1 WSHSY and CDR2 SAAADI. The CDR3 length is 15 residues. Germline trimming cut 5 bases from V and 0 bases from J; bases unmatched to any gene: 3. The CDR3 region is CASSPTSGSTDTQYF. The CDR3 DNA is TGCGCCAGCAGTCCGACTAGCGGAAGCACAGATACGCAGTATTTT.

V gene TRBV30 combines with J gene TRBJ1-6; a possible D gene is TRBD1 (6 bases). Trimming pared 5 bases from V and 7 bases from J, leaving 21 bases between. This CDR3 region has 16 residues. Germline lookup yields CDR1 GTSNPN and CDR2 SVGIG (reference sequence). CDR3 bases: TGTGCCTGGTCCGGATCCACAACAGGGAGGAATTCACCCCTCCACTTT. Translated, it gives CAWSGSTTGRNSPLHF.

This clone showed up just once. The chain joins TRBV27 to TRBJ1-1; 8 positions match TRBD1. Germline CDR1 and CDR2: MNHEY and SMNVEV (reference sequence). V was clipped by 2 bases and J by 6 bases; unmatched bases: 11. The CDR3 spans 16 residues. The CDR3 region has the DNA TGTGCCAGCAGTTTAGGGTCTGGACAGGGATCCTCTGAAGCTTTCTTT. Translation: CASSLGSGQGSSEAFF.

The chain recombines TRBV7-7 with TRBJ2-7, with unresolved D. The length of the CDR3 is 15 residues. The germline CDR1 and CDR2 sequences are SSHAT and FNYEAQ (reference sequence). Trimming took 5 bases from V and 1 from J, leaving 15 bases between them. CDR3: CASSPVNGPSYEQYF. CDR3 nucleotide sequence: TGTGCCAGCAGCCCGGTAAATGGGCCGTCCTACGAGCAGTACTTC.